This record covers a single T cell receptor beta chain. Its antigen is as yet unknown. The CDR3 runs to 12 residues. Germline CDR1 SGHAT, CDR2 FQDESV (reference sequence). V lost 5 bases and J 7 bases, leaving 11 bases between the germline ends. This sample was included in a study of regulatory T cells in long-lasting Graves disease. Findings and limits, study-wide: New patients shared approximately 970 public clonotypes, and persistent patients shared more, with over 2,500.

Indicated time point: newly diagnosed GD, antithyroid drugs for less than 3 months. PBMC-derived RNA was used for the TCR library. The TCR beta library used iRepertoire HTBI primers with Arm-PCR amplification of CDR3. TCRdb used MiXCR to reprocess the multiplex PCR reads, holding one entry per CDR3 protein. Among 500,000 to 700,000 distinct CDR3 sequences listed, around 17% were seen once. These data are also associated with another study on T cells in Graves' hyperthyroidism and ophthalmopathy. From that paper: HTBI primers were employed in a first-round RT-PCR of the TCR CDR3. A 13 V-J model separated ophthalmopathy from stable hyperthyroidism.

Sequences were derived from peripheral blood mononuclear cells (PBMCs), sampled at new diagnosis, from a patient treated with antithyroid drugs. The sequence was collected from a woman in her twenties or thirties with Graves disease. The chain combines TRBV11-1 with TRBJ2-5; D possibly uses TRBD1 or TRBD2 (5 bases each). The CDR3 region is CASSPSGPTQYF. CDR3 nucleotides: TGTGCCAGCAGCCCCTCGGGACCGACCCAGTACTTC.